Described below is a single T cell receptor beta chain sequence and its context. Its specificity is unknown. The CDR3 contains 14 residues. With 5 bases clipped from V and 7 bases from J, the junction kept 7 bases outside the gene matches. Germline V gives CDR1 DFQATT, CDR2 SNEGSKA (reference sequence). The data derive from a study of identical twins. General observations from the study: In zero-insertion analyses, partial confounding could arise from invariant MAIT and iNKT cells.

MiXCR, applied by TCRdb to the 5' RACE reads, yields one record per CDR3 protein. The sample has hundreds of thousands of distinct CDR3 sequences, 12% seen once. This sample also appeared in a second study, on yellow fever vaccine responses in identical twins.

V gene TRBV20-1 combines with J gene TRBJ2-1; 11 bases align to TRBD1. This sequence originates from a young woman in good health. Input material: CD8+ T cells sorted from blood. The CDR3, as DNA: TGCAGTGCTCCCGGGACAGGGGGTCGGAATGAGCAGTTCTTC. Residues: CSAPGTGGRNEQFF.